The 20 T cell receptor beta chains below were found in one sample sequenced in a study of CD8 T cells in ankylosing spondylitis. TCRdb itself ran the 5' RACE reads through MiXCR, one entry per CDR3 protein. The table includes some 800,000 distinct CDR3 sequences, approximately 12% detected once. General study results and limits: A motif of fewer than ten highly homologous TCR beta variants was seen as apparently characteristic of ankylosing spondylitis blood.

No antigen has been identified for these receptors. Sequenced material: blood, either unsorted or a sorted T cell fraction (not recorded which). The receptors derive from a male donor with ankylosing spondylitis.

The chain couples TRBV5-1 to TRBJ2-7, with TRBD1 matching over 8 bases. The germline CDR1 and CDR2 sequences are SGHRS and YFSETQ. J lost 5 bases, V lost 2 bases, and 6 bases had no gene match. The CDR3 is 14 residues long. The CDR3 loop is CASSFSGGPNEQYF. The CDR3 DNA sequence: TGCGCCAGCAGCTTCTCAGGGGGCCCAAACGAGCAGTACTTC.

At least ten counts were recorded for this clonotype. The rearrangement uses TRBV7-2 and TRBJ1-5, with D unclear. Germline V gives CDR1 SGHTA, CDR2 FQGNSA. Between the trimmed V and J ends, which lost 0 bases and 3 bases, there was a span of 6 bases. The CDR3 length is 14 residues. The CDR3 sequence is CASSLAQYNQPQHF. The CDR3 DNA sequence: TGTGCCAGCAGCTTAGCCCAGTACAATCAGCCCCAGCATTTT.

The sample holds a few counts of this clonotype. The V gene is TRBV7-4, the J gene TRBJ2-1; 11 bases are shared with TRBD1. The CDR3 loop spans 15 amino acids. Trimming cost V 1 base and J 8 bases; bases outside gene matches: 4. In germline, CDR1 is SGHVT, CDR2 SQSDAQ. The CDR3 DNA reads TGTGCCAGCAGCTTAGAGGACAGGGGGCATGATGAGCAGTTCTTC. This sequence encodes CASSLEDRGHDEQFF. Full variable domain (remainder filled in from reference TRBV7-4 and TRBJ2-1): GAGVSQSPRYKVAKRGRDVALRCDSISGHVTLYWYRQTLGQGSEVLTYSQSDAQRDKSGRPSGRFSAERPERSVSTLKIQRTEQGDSAVYLCASSLEDRGHDEQFFGPGTRLTVL.

There are many counts of this clonotype. J is TRBJ2-5 and V is TRBV6-1, with D perhaps given as TRBD1 or TRBD2 (6 bases each). CDR3 length: 16 residues. CDR1 and CDR2 (germline): MNHNS, SASEGT. Trimming pared 6 bases from V and 5 bases from J, leaving 22 bases between. In DNA form, the CDR3 reads TGTGCCAGCAGCCTGGAGTGGGGGGCGTTGGGGGAGACCCAGTACTTC. Translating gives CASSLEWGALGETQYF.

This clonotype was seen ten or more times. V is TRBV20-1 and J is TRBJ2-3, with TRBD2 as a possible D gene (7 bases). V was trimmed by 4 bases and J by 5 bases, leaving 19 bases between them. CDR1 is DFQATT and CDR2 is SNEGSKA in the germline V gene (reference sequence). The CDR3 totals 15 residues. CDR3 protein: CSANDAGAVVDTQYF. The CDR3 nucleotides read TGCAGTGCTAACGACGCGGGGGCGGTAGTAGATACGCAGTATTTT.

This chain joins TRBV11-2 and TRBJ2-2, with D possibly matching TRBD2 (6 bases). Trimming removed 3 bases at V and 10 bases at J, with 18 bases between. The germline V gene encodes CDR1 SGHAT and CDR2 FQNNGV. This CDR3 comprises 15 residues. The CDR3 nucleotides are TGTGCCAGCAGCTTGGCAATAGCGGCTAATGTGGAGCTGTTTTTT. This sequence encodes CASSLAIAANVELFF.

This clonotype has a single count. A junction boundary mismatches the germline segment, possibly from a read error. The chain combines TRBV5-1 with TRBJ2-5; D might be TRBD1 (6 bases). The germline V gene has CDR1 SGHRS and CDR2 YFSETQ. The CDR3 runs 13 residues. CDR3 bases: TGCGCCAGCAGCTTGTACAGGGAAGAGACCCATTACTTC. As protein: CASSLYREETHYF.

V gene TRBV20-1 combines with J gene TRBJ1-5; 7 bases fit TRBD1. The V and J ends lost 6 bases and 4 bases, in that order; junction bases with no gene match: 9. The germline V gene encodes CDR1 DFQATT and CDR2 SNEGSKA (reference sequence). This CDR3 has 14 residues. The CDR3 region is CSASRDSQNQPQHF. The CDR3 region has the DNA TGCAGTGCCTCGAGGGACAGTCAAAATCAGCCCCAGCATTTT.

The rearrangement joins TRBV30 to TRBJ1-1, with 9 bases lining up with TRBD1. CDR1 and CDR2 (germline): GTSNPN, SVGIG (reference sequence). The junction had 1 base not matched to a gene; V was cut back by 3 bases and J by 2 bases. This CDR3 comprises 13 residues. The CDR3 DNA is TGTGCCTGGAGGGACAGGGGAAACACTGAAGCTTTCTTT. It translates to CAWRDRGNTEAFF.

This clonotype was recorded a few times. The V call is TRBV20-1, the J call TRBJ2-2; the D gene is possibly TRBD1 (6 bases). The germline V and J ends were trimmed by 3 bases and 3 bases, with 17 bases remaining between them. The CDR3 extends over 16 amino acids. Germline loops: CDR1 DFQATT, CDR2 SNEGSKA (reference sequence). CDR3: CSASQTGYGYTGELFF. CDR3 in DNA: TGCAGTGCTAGCCAGACAGGCTACGGTTACACCGGGGAGCTGTTTTTT.

This clonotype was seen a handful of times. The chain is built from TRBV18 and TRBJ2-3; the D is unclear. This CDR3 has 12 residues. Per germline, CDR1 KGHSH and CDR2 LQKENI. V lost 1 base and J lost 4, with 3 bases in between. The DNA of the CDR3 is TGTGCCAGCTCACCACAGTCAGATACGCAGTATTTT. It yields the protein CASSPQSDTQYF.

This clonotype appeared many times. This chain uses TRBV5-1 with TRBJ2-7; no reliable D call. This CDR3 contains 13 residues. Germline-derived CDR1 and CDR2 are SGHRS and YFSETQ. V was trimmed by 4 bases and J by 2 bases, leaving 10 bases between them. DNA of the CDR3: TGCGCCAGCAGCCCCCCAGATCCCTACGAGCAGTACTTC. It specifies CASSPPDPYEQYF. Combining the CDR3 with reference TRBV5-1 and TRBJ2-7 gives the whole variable domain KAGVTQTPRYLIKTRGQQVTLSCSPISGHRSVSWYQQTPGQGLQFLFEYFSETQRNKGNFPGRFSGRQFSNSRSEMNVSTLELGDSALYLCASSPPDPYEQYFGPGTRLTVT.

This clonotype has a handful of counts. V and J are TRBV7-9 and TRBJ2-1, with D perhaps TRBD2 (6 bases). There are 13 residues in the CDR3. V lost 0 bases, J lost 8 bases, and 8 bases lay in between. Per germline, CDR1 SEHNR and CDR2 FQNEAQ (reference sequence). The CDR3 DNA reads as TGTGCCAGCAGCTTAGCGGGAGGCCATGAGCAGTTCTTC. Translation gives CASSLAGGHEQFF.

V is TRBV7-9 and J is TRBJ2-1, with 8 bases lining up with TRBD2. CDR1 and CDR2 from the germline V gene are SEHNR and FQNEAQ (reference sequence). This CDR3 has 12 residues. V lost 5 bases and J lost 12; bases outside the gene matches: 6. The CDR3 bases are TGTGCCAGCAGCCCACTTCGGGGGGGGCAGTTCTTC. It translates to CASSPLRGGQFF.

This clonotype was seen many times. The CDR3 DNA is TGCAGTGCTACGAACCGGGACCGGATGAGGTACACCTTC. This encodes CSATNRDRMRYTF. J is TRBJ1-2 and V is TRBV20-1; D perhaps matches TRBD1 (5 bases). V lost 4 bases, J lost 11 bases, and 20 bases lay in between. Germline values: CDR1 DFQATT, CDR2 SNEGSKA (reference sequence). The CDR3 sequence is 13 residues long.

Only a few counts were recorded for this clonotype. This chain links TRBV7-2 with TRBJ2-3, with TRBD2 identical over 11 bases. V lost 0 bases, J lost 5 bases, and 7 bases stayed unmatched. CDR1 and CDR2 from the germline V gene are SGHTA and FQGNSA. The CDR3 sequence is 17 residues long. CDR3 region: CASSLALAGGRGDTQYF. The DNA of the CDR3 is TGTGCCAGCAGCTTAGCCCTAGCGGGAGGCCGGGGAGATACGCAGTATTTT.

This clonotype has a handful of counts. The chain carries TRBV27 and TRBJ2-4; 8 positions agree with TRBD2. V gave up 6 bases and J gave up 6 bases; unmatched junction bases: 7. This CDR3 contains 14 residues. CDR1 is MNHEY, CDR2 SMNVEV, per germline (reference sequence). The CDR3 sequence: CASRRTSTGNIQYF. The CDR3, as DNA: TGTGCCAGCAGAAGGACTAGCACGGGAAACATTCAGTACTTC.

As to this clonotype: No conserved phenylalanine or tryptophan is present at the end of the CDR3, so a read error is the likely explanation. The chain recombines TRBV5-5 with TRBJ2-4; D possibly uses TRBD1 or TRBD2 (5 bases each). The ends were cut back, 0 bases at V and 5 bases at J, with 9 bases in the middle. CDR1 SGHKS and CDR2 YYEKEE come from the germline V gene (reference sequence). The CDR3 is 14 residues long. The CDR3 region has the DNA TGTGCCAGCAGCTTGGTGGGGGTACAAAACATTCAGTACATC. Its translation: CASSLVGVQNIQYI.

This clonotype was seen more than once but under ten times. The chain is built from TRBV2 and TRBJ2-5, with 7 bases identical to TRBD2. Germline trimming cut 3 bases from V and 4 bases from J; bases unmatched to any gene: 8. Germline CDR1 reads SNHLY; CDR2 reads FYNNEI. The CDR3 contains 15 residues. The CDR3: CASSDGRREGETQYF. The CDR3, as DNA: TGTGCCAGCAGTGATGGTCGCAGGGAGGGAGAGACCCAGTACTTC.

The chain combines TRBV6-6 with TRBJ2-3; D gene unclear. The V end lost 6 bases, the J end lost 1 base, and 8 bases lay between the germline ends. Per the germline V gene, CDR1 is MNHNY and CDR2 is SVGAGI (reference sequence). The CDR3 sequence is 13 residues long. CDR3 DNA: TGTGCCAGCAGGATCCAGGGCACAGATACGCAGTATTTT. Amino acids: CASRIQGTDTQYF.